A single sample is the source of the 12 T cell receptor beta chains below, sequenced in a study of CD8 T cells in Susac syndrome. About 0.5 to 1 ug RNA was reverse transcribed with random hexamers. In TCRdb, the immunoSEQ multiplex PCR reads were re-called with MiXCR into one record per CDR3 protein. The sample yields tens of thousands of distinct CDR3 sequences, roughly 94% seen once. Source material: CD4+ T cells from PBMCs. Every receptor here comes from a human donor with Susac syndrome.

The chain uses TRBV30 and TRBJ1-3; D is uncertain. The CDR3 is made up of 11 amino acids. The V gene's germline CDR1 is GTSNPN and CDR2 SVGIG (reference sequence). V was shortened by 5 bases and J by 0 bases, with 2 bases between the two germline ends. The CDR3 loop is CAWASGNTIYF. Here the CDR3 DNA reads TGTGCCTGGGCCTCTGGAAACACCATATATTTT.

The V gene is TRBV7-2, the J gene TRBJ2-1, with D possibly matching TRBD1 (5 bases). Looked up from germline, CDR1 is SGHTA and CDR2 is FQGNSA. The CDR3 length is 12 residues. Trimming pared 0 bases from V and 10 bases from J, leaving 7 bases between. CDR3 residues: CASSLAGHEQFF. CDR3 DNA: TGTGCCAGCAGCTTAGCGGGGCACGAGCAGTTCTTC.

The V and J genes are TRBV12-3 or TRBV12-4 and TRBJ1-1; maybe TRBD1 (6 bases). The CDR3 loop spans 13 amino acids. CDR3 amino acids: CATTGGARTEAFF. The CDR3 DNA sequence: TGTGCTACCACGGGGGGCGCGAGGACTGAAGCTTTCTTT.

This clonotype was counted once. This rearrangement joins TRBV18 to TRBJ1-1, with a weak D call TRBD1 (5 bases). There are 14 residues in the CDR3. Germline V gene data show CDR1 as KGHSH and CDR2 as LQKENI. The germline V and J ends were trimmed by 6 bases and 0 bases, with 11 bases remaining between them. The CDR3 nucleotides are TGTGCCAGCTCTTCGACAGCCCTGAACACTGAAGCTTTCTTT. Residues: CASSSTALNTEAFF.

J is TRBJ2-5 and V is TRBV20-1; 13 bases map to TRBD2. The ends lost 0 bases at V and 9 bases at J; junction bases unmatched: 22. Germline V gives CDR1 DFQATT, CDR2 SNEGSKA (reference sequence). The CDR3 runs to 20 residues. CDR3 region: CSARDALGQGQLAGGEAQYF. The CDR3 bases are TGCAGTGCTAGAGACGCCCTCGGACAGGGACAACTAGCGGGGGGGGAAGCCCAGTACTTC.

The rearrangement links TRBV28 to TRBJ2-7; TRBD1 agrees at 8 bases. Germline V CDR1 and CDR2: MDHEN, SYDVKM. The CDR3 runs to 12 residues. The V and J ends lost 5 bases and 5 bases, in that order; junction bases with no gene match: 2. The DNA of the CDR3 is TGTGCCAGCAGTCCGGACAGGGACGAGCAGTACTTC. Protein product: CASSPDRDEQYF.

This chain uses TRBV5-4 with TRBJ2-7; a possible D gene is TRBD2 (7 bases). Germline loops: CDR1 SGHNT, CDR2 YYREEE (reference sequence). The CDR3 runs to 13 residues. Trimming removed 0 bases at V and 7 bases at J, with 11 bases between. In nucleotides, the CDR3 is TGTGCCAGCAGCTTGGACGGGGGGCGAGAGCAGTACTTC. This encodes CASSLDGGREQYF.

This chain joins TRBV7-6 and TRBJ2-7; TRBD1 is a possible D gene (5 bases). The V end lost 2 bases, the J end lost 0 bases, and 14 bases lay between the germline ends. This CDR3 has 16 residues. Germline V gene sequence: CDR1 SGHVS, CDR2 FNYEAQ. CDR3 in amino acids: CASSLRQRQISYEQYF. The CDR3 region has the DNA TGTGCCAGCAGCTTAAGACAGCGACAAATCTCCTACGAGCAGTACTTC. The variable domain in full, completed from reference TRBV7-6 and TRBJ2-7, reads GAGVSQSPRYKVTKRGQDVALRCDPISGHVSLYWYRQALGQGPEFLTYFNYEAQQDKSGLPNDRFSAERPEGSISTLTIQRTEQRDSAMYRCASSLRQRQISYEQYFGPGTRLTVT.

V is TRBV29-1 and J is TRBJ1-1, with 12 bases matching TRBD1. This CDR3 is 13 amino acids long. CDR1 is SQVTM and CDR2 is ANQGSEA in the germline V gene. After removal of 6 bases from V and 7 bases from J, the junction contained 6 bases not matched to a gene. CDR3 coding DNA: TGCAGCGTCCCGGGACAGGGGGCAAGTGAAGCTTTCTTT. Translation: CSVPGQGASEAFF.

The chain is built from TRBV5-1 and TRBJ1-1; D remains unclear. V dropped 2 bases and J dropped 0 bases, with 11 bases sitting between them. Germline V gene lookup returns CDR1 SGHRS and CDR2 YFSETQ. The CDR3 covers 15 residues. The CDR3 DNA is TGCGCCAGCAGCTTACCAGCCAATATGAACACTGAAGCTTTCTTT. Amino acid sequence: CASSLPANMNTEAFF. Full variable domain (outside the CDR3, taken from reference TRBV5-1 and TRBJ1-1): KAGVTQTPRYLIKTRGQQVTLSCSPISGHRSVSWYQQTPGQGLQFLFEYFSETQRNKGNFPGRFSGRQFSNSRSEMNVSTLELGDSALYLCASSLPANMNTEAFFGQGTRLTVV.

This clonotype came up once. This chain joins TRBV5-1 and TRBJ1-2, with D perhaps TRBD1 (5 bases). V lost 6 bases, J lost 9 bases, and 12 bases lay in between. From germline, CDR1 is SGHRS and CDR2 YFSETQ. The CDR3 is 11 residues long. Here the CDR3 reads CASTDSRSYTF. In DNA, the CDR3 is TGCGCCAGCACCGACAGTAGGAGCTACACCTTC. The whole variable domain, filled in from reference TRBV5-1 and TRBJ1-2, reads KAGVTQTPRYLIKTRGQQVTLSCSPISGHRSVSWYQQTPGQGLQFLFEYFSETQRNKGNFPGRFSGRQFSNSRSEMNVSTLELGDSALYLCASTDSRSYTFGSGTRLTVV.

This rearrangement joins TRBV30 to TRBJ1-6; 8 bases line up with TRBD1. This CDR3 contains 14 residues. The J segment lost 12 bases and the V segment lost 2 bases, leaving 9 bases of the junction unmatched. The V gene's germline CDR1 is GTSNPN and CDR2 SVGIG (reference sequence). CDR3 residues: CAWSSAGGIKPLHF. Written as DNA, the CDR3 is TGTGCCTGGAGTTCAGCAGGGGGCATCAAACCCCTCCACTTT.